A selection of T cell receptor beta chains follows, all from one sample in a study of Ad26.COV2.S vaccination and SARS-CoV-2 variants. The table came from immunoSEQ multiplex PCR; TCRdb's copy has only in-frame clones and leaves some out. The profile shows roughly 400,000 clones, 80% to 95% of them singletons. The material was peripheral blood, obtained in a trial of Ad26.COV2.S vaccine versus placebo. These TCRs come from a person aged 18-60 years who received the Ad26.COV2.S COVID-19 vaccine or a placebo. The conserved cysteine and the conserved F or W are not part of the CDR3 here. A D gene is named only where the DNA matches it firmly.

v_gene,j_gene,d_gene,CDR3aa
TRBV4-1,TRBJ2-7,.,ASSQTQTYEQY
TRBV28,TRBJ2-7,TRBD2,ASSFSARTRSSYEQY
TRBV6-2/TRBV6-3,TRBJ2-3,TRBD2,ASSPRSGGGTDTQY
TRBV28,TRBJ2-3,.,ASSTAGTQGGDTQY
TRBV6-6,TRBJ2-1,.,ASSYGGNYNEQF
TRBV7-2,TRBJ2-1,TRBD1,ASSQISTGGTGLYGEQF
TRBV7-2,TRBJ2-5,TRBD2,ASSLGVAGRQETQY
TRBV12-2,TRBJ2-7,.,ASRLAQYRGLTYEQY
TRBV11-2,TRBJ2-3,.,ASSLFPSSHDTQY
TRBV4-1,TRBJ2-7,.,ASSQQGSGYEQY
TRBV30,TRBJ1-2,.,AWSVDLNYGYT
TRBV5-6,TRBJ1-6,.,ASRVRGNSPLH
TRBV11-3,TRBJ2-7,TRBD1,AGSRAHGQGDEQY
TRBV4-3,TRBJ2-3,.,ASSQSLLGRVDTQY
TRBV9,TRBJ1-4,.,ASSVEWENEKLF
TRBV5-1,TRBJ2-3,.,ASSLVSGARDTQY
TRBV30,TRBJ1-1,.,AWERAGVTEAF
TRBV5-6,TRBJ2-3,TRBD1,ASSGTVSFKVGTDTQY
TRBV25-1,TRBJ1-5,TRBD1,ASSEGAGGGNQPQH
TRBV7-9,TRBJ2-1,TRBD2,ASMEVLAGDNEQF
TRBV4-3,TRBJ2-7,.,ASSQDAPGPYEQY
TRBV7-8,TRBJ2-1,TRBD2,ASSQTSGAYNEQF
TRBV9,TRBJ2-6,.,ASSALLGAGANVLT
TRBV5-4,TRBJ1-1,.,ASSPGSTEAF